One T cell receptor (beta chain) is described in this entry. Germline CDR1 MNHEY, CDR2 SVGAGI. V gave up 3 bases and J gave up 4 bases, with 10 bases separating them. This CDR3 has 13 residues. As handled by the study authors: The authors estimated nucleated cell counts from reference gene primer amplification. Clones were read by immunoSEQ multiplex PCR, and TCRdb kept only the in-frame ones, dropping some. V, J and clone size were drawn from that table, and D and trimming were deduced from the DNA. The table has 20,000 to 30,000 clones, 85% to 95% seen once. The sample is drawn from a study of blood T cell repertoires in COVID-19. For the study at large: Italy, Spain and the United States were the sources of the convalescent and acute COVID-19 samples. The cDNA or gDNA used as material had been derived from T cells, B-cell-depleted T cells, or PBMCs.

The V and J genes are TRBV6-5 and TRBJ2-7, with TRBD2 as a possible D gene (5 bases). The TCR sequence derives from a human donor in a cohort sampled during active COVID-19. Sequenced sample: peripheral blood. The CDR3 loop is CASSYSGIYEQYF. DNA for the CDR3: TGTGCCAGCAGTTATTCCGGGATTTACGAGCAGTACTTC.